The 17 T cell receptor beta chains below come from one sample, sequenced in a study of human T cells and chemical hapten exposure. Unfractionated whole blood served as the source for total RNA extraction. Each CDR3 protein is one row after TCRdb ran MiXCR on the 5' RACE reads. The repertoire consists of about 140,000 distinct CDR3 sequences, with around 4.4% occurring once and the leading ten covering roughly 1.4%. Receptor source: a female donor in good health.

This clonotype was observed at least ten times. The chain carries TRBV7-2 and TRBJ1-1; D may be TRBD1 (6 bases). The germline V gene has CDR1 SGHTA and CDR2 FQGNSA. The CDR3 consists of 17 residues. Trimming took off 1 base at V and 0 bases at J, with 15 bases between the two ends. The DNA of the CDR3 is TGTGCCAGCAGCTTAGTTACAGGGACCGTGCTGAACACTGAAGCTTTCTTT. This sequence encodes CASSLVTGTVLNTEAFF.

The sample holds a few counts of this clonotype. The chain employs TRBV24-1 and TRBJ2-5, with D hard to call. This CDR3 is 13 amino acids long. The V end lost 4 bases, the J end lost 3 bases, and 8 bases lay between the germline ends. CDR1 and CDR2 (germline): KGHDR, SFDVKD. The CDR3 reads CATSDPPEETQYF. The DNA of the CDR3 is TGTGCCACCAGTGACCCACCTGAAGAGACCCAGTACTTC.

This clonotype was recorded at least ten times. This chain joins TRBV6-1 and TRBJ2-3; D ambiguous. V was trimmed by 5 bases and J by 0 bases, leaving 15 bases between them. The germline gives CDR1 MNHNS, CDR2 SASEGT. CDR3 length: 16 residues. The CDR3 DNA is TGTGCCAGCAGTCCCCATAGTGCACCAAGCACAGATACGCAGTATTTT. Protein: CASSPHSAPSTDTQYF.

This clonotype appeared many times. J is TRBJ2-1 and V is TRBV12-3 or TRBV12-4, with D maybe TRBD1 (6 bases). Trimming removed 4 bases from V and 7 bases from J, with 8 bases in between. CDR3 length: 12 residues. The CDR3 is CASSYRENEQFF. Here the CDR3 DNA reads TGTGCCAGCAGTTACAGGGAAAATGAGCAGTTCTTC.

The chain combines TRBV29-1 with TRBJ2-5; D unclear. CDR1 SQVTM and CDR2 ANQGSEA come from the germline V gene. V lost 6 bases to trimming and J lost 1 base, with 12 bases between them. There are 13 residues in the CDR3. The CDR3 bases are TGCAGCGTGGATCGACGGAGCCAAGAGACCCAGTACTTC. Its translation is CSVDRRSQETQYF.

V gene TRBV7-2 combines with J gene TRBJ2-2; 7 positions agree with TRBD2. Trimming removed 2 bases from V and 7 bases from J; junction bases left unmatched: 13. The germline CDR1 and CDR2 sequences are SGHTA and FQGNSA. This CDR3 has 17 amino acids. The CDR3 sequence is CASSLKGGGPTIGELFF. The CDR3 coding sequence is TGTGCCAGCAGCTTAAAGGGCGGGGGACCTACGATCGGGGAGCTGTTTTTT.

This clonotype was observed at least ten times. The CDR3, as DNA: TGTGCCAGCAGTGACTTTCAGTACCAAGAGACCCAGTACTTC. Translating gives CASSDFQYQETQYF. V is TRBV6-1 and J is TRBJ2-5; no clear D gene. This CDR3 has 14 residues. Germline values: CDR1 MNHNS, CDR2 SASEGT. Trimming removed 3 bases from V and 0 bases from J, with 8 bases in between.

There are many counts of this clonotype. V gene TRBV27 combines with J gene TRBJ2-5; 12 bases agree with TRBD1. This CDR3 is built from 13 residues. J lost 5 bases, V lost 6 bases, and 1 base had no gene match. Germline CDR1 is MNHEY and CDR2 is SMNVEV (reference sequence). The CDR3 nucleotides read TGTGCCAGCAGAGGGACAGGGGGCGAGACCCAGTACTTC. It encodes CASRGTGGETQYF.

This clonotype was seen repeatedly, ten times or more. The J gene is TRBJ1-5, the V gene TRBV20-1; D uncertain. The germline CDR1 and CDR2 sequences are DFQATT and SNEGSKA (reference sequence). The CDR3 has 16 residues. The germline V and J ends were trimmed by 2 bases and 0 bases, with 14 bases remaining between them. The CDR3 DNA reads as TGCAGTGCTAGACGATACACAGAGTATAGCAATCAGCCCCAGCATTTT. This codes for CSARRYTEYSNQPQHF.

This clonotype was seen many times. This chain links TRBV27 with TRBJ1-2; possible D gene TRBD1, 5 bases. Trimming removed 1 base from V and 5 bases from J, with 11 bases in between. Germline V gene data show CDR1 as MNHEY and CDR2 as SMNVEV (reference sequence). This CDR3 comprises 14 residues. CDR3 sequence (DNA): TGTGCCAGCAGTTTATTAGCTGAGGGGTATGGCTACACCTTC. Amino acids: CASSLLAEGYGYTF.

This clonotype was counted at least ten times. Here the CDR3 reads CASTQVEQGNYGYTF. Written as DNA, the CDR3 is TGTGCCAGCACCCAAGTCGAACAGGGAAACTATGGCTACACCTTC. V and J are TRBV6-6 and TRBJ1-2; a possible D gene is TRBD1 (6 bases). V lost 7 bases and J 2 bases, leaving 17 bases between the germline ends. Germline values: CDR1 MNHNY, CDR2 SVGAGI (reference sequence). The CDR3 is 15 amino acids.

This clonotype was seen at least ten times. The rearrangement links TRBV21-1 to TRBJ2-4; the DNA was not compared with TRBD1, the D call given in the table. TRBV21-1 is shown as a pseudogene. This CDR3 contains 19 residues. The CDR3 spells CASIRRQGNGGLTKNIQYF. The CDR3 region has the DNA TGTGCCAGCATCAGAAGACAGGGGAACGGAGGTTTAACCAAAAACATTCAGTACTTC.

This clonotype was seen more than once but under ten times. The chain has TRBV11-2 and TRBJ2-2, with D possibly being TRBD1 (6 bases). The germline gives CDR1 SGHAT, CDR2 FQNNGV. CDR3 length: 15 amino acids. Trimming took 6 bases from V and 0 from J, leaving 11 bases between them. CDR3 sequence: CASSTGMTNTGELFF. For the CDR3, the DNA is TGTGCCAGCAGTACAGGGATGACGAACACCGGGGAGCTGTTTTTT.

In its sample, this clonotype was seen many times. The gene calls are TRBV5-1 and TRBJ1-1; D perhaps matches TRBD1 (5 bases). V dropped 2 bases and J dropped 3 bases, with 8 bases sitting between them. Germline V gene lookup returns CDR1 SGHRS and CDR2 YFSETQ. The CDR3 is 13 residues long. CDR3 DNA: TGCGCCAGCAGCTTAAGGGGCGACACTGAAGCTTTCTTT. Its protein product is CASSLRGDTEAFF.

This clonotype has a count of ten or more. CDR3 sequence: CSAAQGGLRDTQYF. CDR3 nucleotides: TGCAGTGCTGCTCAGGGGGGTCTTCGAGATACGCAGTATTTT. The V call is TRBV20-1, the J call TRBJ2-3; D possibly corresponds to TRBD1 (7 bases). The CDR3 extends over 14 amino acids. Germline assignment: CDR1 DFQATT and CDR2 SNEGSKA (reference sequence). The V and J ends lost 5 bases and 5 bases respectively, with 17 bases between them.

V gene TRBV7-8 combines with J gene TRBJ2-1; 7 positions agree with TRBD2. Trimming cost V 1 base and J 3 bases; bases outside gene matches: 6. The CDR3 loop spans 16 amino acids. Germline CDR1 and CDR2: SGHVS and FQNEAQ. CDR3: CASSLVGGSGYNEQFF. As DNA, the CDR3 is TGTGCCAGCAGCTTAGTCGGGGGGAGTGGCTACAATGAGCAGTTCTTC.

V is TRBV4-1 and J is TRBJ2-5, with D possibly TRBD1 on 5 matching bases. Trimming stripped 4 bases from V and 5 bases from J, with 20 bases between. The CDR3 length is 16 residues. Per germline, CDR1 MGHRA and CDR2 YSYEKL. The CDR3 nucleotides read TGCGCCAGCAGCCGTCCCGGACACAGTAAGGGGGAGACCCAGTACTTC. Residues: CASSRPGHSKGETQYF.